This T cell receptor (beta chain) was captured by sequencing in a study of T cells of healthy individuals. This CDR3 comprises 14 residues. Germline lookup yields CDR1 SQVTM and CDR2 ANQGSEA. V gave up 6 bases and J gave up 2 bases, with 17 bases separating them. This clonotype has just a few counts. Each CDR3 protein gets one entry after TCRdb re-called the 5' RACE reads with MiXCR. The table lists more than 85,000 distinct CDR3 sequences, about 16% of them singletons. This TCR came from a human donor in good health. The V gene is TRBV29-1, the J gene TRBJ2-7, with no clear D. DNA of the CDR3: TGCAGCGTGGTTTTCGGGCAAGTCACCTACGAGCAGTACTTC. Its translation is CSVVFGQVTYEQYF.